The sequence of this T cell receptor beta chain was determined in a study of cytomegalovirus exposure and HLA in healthy donors. Study-level results: Specific recognition of CMV antigens was confirmed in vitro for a few chains (all CMV-associated). Several V segments, TRBV6-2 and TRBV6-3 among them, could not be told apart and were dropped.

Remarks on this clone: Its antigen remains unknown.

The V gene's germline CDR1 is WNHNN and CDR2 SYGVQD (reference sequence). V was shortened by 2 bases and J by 3 bases, with 22 bases between the two germline ends. The CDR3 is made up of 18 amino acids. Both 60 Vbeta primers and 13 Jbeta primers went into the PCR. TCRdb keeps only in-frame clones here, not all; method: immunoSEQ multiplex PCR. This table holds over 50,000 clones, about 77% found once. This sequence originates from a female donor in good health and CMV-seronegative. This chain connects TRBV10-1 to TRBJ1-1; possible D gene TRBD1, 5 bases. Sequenced: PBMCs. The CDR3 loop is CASSEGLRPPGLHTEAFF. CDR3 nucleotides: TGCGCCAGCAGTGAGGGGCTGCGTCCTCCGGGACTGCACACTGAAGCTTTCTTT.